Listed below are T cell receptor beta chains from one sample, sequenced in a study of blood T cell repertoires in COVID-19. The assay was immunoSEQ multiplex PCR, and TCRdb's table has in-frame clones only and misses some. Found here are roughly 180,000 clones, approximately 86% of them singletons; the top ten hold under 3.5%. Sequencing was done on a sample of peripheral blood. The receptors come from a woman between 25 and 40 years old with active or convalescent COVID-19. Both conserved end residues are part of each CDR3. The D gene is left open where the match is weak. The size field is filled for only some rows; it gives once, few, many or a size class.

>TRBV10-3|NA|TRBJ1-3|TRBD1
CAISGRDRVAGNTIYF
TGTGCCATCAGTGGCCGAGACAGGGTAGCTGGAAACACCATATATTTT
>TRBV6-5|NA|TRBJ1-4|NA
CASSPGVRANEKLFF
TGTGCCAGCAGCCCAGGGGTGAGGGCTAATGAAAAACTGTTTTTT
>TRBV3-1/TRBV3-2|NA|TRBJ2-5|TRBD2
CASSPSTSGETQYF
TGTGCCAGCAGCCCTTCGACTAGCGGGGAGACCCAGTACTTC
>TRBV12-3/TRBV12-4|few|TRBJ1-1|NA
CASSLSLNTEAFF
TGTGCCAGCAGCCTCTCGTTAAACACTGAAGCTTTCTTT
>TRBV19|few|TRBJ1-5|TRBD1
CASSGQGRIGNQPQHF
TGTGCCAGTAGTGGACAGGGGAGGATTGGCAATCAGCCCCAGCATTTT
>TRBV24-1|NA|TRBJ1-3|TRBD1
CATNVTDRGVSGNTIYF
TGTGCCACCAATGTTACGGACAGGGGGGTTTCTGGAAACACCATATATTTT
>TRBV6-6|NA|TRBJ1-5|TRBD1
CASHLDRNQPQHF
TGTGCCAGCCATTTGGACAGGAATCAGCCCCAGCATTTT
>TRBV2|NA|TRBJ1-5|TRBD1
CASSEAQGTYQPQHF
TGTGCCAGCAGTGAAGCACAGGGGACTTATCAGCCCCAGCATTTT
>TRBV5-1|NA|TRBJ2-2|NA
CASEERGSGELFF
TGCGCCAGTGAAGAAAGGGGATCCGGGGAGCTGTTTTTT
>TRBV5-6|NA|TRBJ1-2|TRBD1
CASSSGTGGSGYGYTF
TGTGCCAGCAGCTCCGGGACAGGGGGTTCAGGCTATGGCTACACCTTC
>TRBV28|once|TRBJ1-2|TRBD1
CASRTGYGYTF
TGTGCCAGCAGGACAGGGTATGGCTACACCTTC
>TRBV11-2|NA|TRBJ1-1|NA
CASSGRPGLGTEAFF
TGTGCCAGCAGCGGGAGGCCGGGGTTGGGCACTGAAGCTTTCTTT
>TRBV15|NA|TRBJ1-5|TRBD1
CATSRRQGASQPQHF
TGTGCCACCAGCAGACGACAGGGGGCAAGTCAGCCCCAGCATTTT
>TRBV5-4|NA|TRBJ1-1|TRBD1
CASSPGTVWNTEAFF
TGTGCCAGCAGCCCGGGGACAGTCTGGAACACTGAAGCTTTCTTT
>TRBV7-2|once|TRBJ1-1|NA
CASSLEGGVNTEAFF
TGTGCCAGCAGCTTAGAGGGGGGGGTGAACACTGAAGCTTTCTTT
>TRBV5-1|NA|TRBJ1-2|NA
CASSLVQGNVGYTF
TGCGCCAGCAGCTTGGTACAGGGTAATGTTGGCTACACCTTC
>TRBV3-1/TRBV3-2|once|TRBJ1-2|NA
CASSHLGEGHYGYTF
TGTGCCAGCAGCCACCTGGGGGAGGGACACTATGGCTACACCTTC
>TRBV24-1|NA|TRBJ1-5|TRBD1
CATRVTGVFNQPQHF
TGTGCCACCAGAGTGACAGGGGTCTTCAATCAGCCCCAGCATTTT
>TRBV5-8|few|TRBJ2-1|TRBD2
CASSLPGLAGGLENEQFF
TGTGCCAGCAGCTTACCGGGACTAGCGGGAGGGCTGGAGAATGAGCAGTTCTTC
>TRBV7-7|NA|TRBJ1-3|TRBD1
CASSLHRGPGNTIYF
TGTGCTAGCAGCTTACACAGGGGGCCTGGAAACACCATATATTTT
>TRBV28|once|TRBJ2-7|NA
CASRLYSGLGGEQYF
TGTGCCAGCAGGCTCTACTCGGGACTCGGGGGCGAGCAGTACTTC
>TRBV11-2|NA|TRBJ1-2|TRBD1
CASSTRDRGYTF
TGTGCCAGCAGCACCCGGGACAGGGGCTACACCTTC
>TRBV18|NA|TRBJ2-1|TRBD2
CASSPSGGLAYNEQFF
TGTGCCAGCTCACCTAGCGGGGGCCTTGCCTACAATGAGCAGTTCTTC
>TRBV7-2|NA|TRBJ1-2|TRBD1
CASSPSKSRGQYYGYTF
TGTGCCAGCAGTCCCTCGAAGAGCAGGGGGCAATACTATGGCTACACCTTC
>TRBV11-2|NA|TRBJ2-2|NA
CASSPGHFNTGELFF
TGTGCCAGCAGCCCGGGACATTTTAACACCGGGGAGCTGTTTTTT
>TRBV11-2|NA|TRBJ1-4|TRBD1
CASSLTGQPLATNEKLFF
TGTGCCAGCAGCTTGACGGGACAGCCCTTAGCAACTAATGAAAAACTGTTTTTT